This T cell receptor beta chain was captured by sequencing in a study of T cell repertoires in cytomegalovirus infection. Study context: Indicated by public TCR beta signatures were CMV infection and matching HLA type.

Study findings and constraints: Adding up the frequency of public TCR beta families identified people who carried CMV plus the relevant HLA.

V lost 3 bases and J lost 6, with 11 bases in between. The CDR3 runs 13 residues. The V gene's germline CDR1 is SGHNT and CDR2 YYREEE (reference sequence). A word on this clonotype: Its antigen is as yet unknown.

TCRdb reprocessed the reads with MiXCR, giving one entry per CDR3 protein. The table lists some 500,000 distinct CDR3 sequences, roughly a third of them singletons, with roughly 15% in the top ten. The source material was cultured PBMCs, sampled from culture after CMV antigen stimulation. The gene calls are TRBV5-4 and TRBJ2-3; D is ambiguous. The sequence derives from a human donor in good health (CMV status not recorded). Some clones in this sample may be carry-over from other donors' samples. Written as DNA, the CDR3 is TGTGCCAGCAGCTCTGAGAGGTGGGATACGCAGTATTTT. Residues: CASSSERWDTQYF.